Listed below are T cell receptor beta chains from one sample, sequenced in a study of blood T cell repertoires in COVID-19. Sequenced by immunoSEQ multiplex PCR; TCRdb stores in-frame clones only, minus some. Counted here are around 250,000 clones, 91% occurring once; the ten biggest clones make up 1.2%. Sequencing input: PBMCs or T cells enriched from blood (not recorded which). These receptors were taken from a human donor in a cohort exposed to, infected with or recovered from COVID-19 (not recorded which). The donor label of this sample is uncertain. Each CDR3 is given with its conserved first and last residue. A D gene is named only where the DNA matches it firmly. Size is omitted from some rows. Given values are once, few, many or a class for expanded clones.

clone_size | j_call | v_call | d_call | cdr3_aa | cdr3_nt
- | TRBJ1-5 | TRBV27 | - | CASSLAAGRIGNQPQHF | TGTGCCAGCAGTTTAGCGGCCGGGAGGATAGGCAATCAGCCCCAGCATTTT
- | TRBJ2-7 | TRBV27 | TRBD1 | CASSPRGSSYEQYF | TGTGCCAGCAGTCCCAGGGGGTCCTCCTACGAGCAGTACTTC
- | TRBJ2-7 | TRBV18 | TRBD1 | CASSPGTGVGEQYF | TGTGCCAGCTCGCCAGGGACAGGGGTGGGCGAGCAGTACTTC
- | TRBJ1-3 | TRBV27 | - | CASKRGGSGNTIYF | TGTGCCAGCAAACGGGGGGGCTCTGGAAACACCATATATTTT
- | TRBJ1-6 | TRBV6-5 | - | CASSYTVRGNSPLHF | TGTGCCAGCAGTTACACGGTCCGAGGTAATTCACCCCTCCACTTT
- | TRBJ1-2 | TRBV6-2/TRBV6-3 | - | CASSNRVANYGYTF | TGTGCCAGCAGTAACAGGGTGGCAAACTATGGCTACACCTTC
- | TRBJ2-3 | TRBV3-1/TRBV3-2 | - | CASSRGTSVTDTQYF | TGTGCCAGCAGCCGTGGCACTAGTGTTACAGATACGCAGTATTTT
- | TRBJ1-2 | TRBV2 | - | CASSGVRAYGYTF | TGTGCCAGCAGTGGGGTCAGGGCGTATGGCTACACCTTC
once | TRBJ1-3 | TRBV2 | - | CASSEGRESGNTIYF | TGTGCCAGCAGTGAGGGACGGGAGTCTGGAAACACCATATATTTT
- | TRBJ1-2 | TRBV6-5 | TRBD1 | CATTPGTGDYGYTF | TGTGCCACCACCCCCGGGACAGGGGACTATGGCTACACCTTC
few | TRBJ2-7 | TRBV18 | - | CASSPRAPEGEQYF | TGTGCCAGCTCACCACGGGCCCCGGAAGGCGAGCAGTACTTC
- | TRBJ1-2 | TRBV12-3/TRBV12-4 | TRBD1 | CASGKQGADGYTF | TGTGCCAGCGGGAAACAGGGGGCGGATGGCTACACCTTC
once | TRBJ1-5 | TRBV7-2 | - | CASSLGGGFSNQPQHF | TGTGCCAGCAGCTTAGGGGGAGGTTTTAGCAATCAGCCCCAGCATTTT
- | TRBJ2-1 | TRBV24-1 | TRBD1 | CATSRGTGGRFEQFF | TGTGCCACGTCTAGAGGGACAGGGGGCCGGTTTGAGCAGTTCTTC
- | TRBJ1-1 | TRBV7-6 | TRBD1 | CASTVMITGAYLNTEAFF | TGTGCCAGCACCGTTATGATAACAGGGGCCTATCTGAACACTGAAGCTTTCTTT
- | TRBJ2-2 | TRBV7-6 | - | CASSLSWRPNTGELFF | TGTGCCAGCAGCCTAAGCTGGAGGCCGAACACCGGGGAGCTGTTTTTT
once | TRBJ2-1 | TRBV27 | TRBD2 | CASGPTSGYNEQFF | TGTGCCAGCGGCCCGACTAGCGGCTACAATGAGCAGTTCTTC
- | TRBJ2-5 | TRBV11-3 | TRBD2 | CASSLGSGGETQYF | TGTGCCAGCAGCTTAGGTTCGGGGGGGGAGACCCAGTACTTC
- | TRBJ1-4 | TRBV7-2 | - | CAVGRRDEKLFF | TGTGCCGTAGGGAGGAGGGACGAAAAACTGTTTTTT
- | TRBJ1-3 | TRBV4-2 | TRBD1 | CASSQDFRPQGAGNTIYF | TGTGCCAGCAGCCAAGATTTTCGGCCGCAGGGGGCTGGAAACACCATATATTTT
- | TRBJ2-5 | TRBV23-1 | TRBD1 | CASSQRGQDKETQYF | TGCGCCAGCAGTCAACGCGGACAGGACAAAGAGACCCAGTACTTC
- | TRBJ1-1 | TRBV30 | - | CAWSELPNTEAFF | TGTGCCTGGAGTGAACTCCCGAACACTGAAGCTTTCTTT
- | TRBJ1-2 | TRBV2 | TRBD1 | CASSGQGGYTF | TGTGCCAGCAGCGGACAGGGAGGCTACACCTTC
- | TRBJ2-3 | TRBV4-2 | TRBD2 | CASSQDRQRGNTDTQYF | TGTGCCAGCAGCCAAGATAGGCAGCGGGGGAACACAGATACGCAGTATTTT
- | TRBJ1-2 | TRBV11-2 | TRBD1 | CASTQGGYGYTF | TGTGCCAGCACCCAGGGGGGCTATGGCTACACCTTC
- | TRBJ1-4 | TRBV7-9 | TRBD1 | CASSLSGGTNEKLFF | TGTGCCAGCAGCCTTTCAGGGGGGACTAATGAAAAACTGTTTTTT
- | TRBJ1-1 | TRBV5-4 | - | CASSLGDRQAFF | TGTGCCAGCAGCTTGGGCGACAGGCAAGCTTTCTTT
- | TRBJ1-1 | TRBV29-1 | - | CSAASDTEAFF | TGCAGCGCCGCCAGCGACACTGAAGCTTTCTTT
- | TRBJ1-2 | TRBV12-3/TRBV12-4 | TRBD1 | CASSGQARYGYTF | TGTGCCAGCAGTGGACAGGCCAGATATGGCTACACCTTC
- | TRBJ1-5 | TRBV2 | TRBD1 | CASSVQGFNQPQHF | TGTGCCAGCAGTGTACAGGGGTTCAATCAGCCCCAGCATTTT
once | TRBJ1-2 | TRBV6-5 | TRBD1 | CASSYWGRGQSGYTF | TGTGCCAGCAGTTACTGGGGCAGGGGGCAGTCTGGCTACACCTTC
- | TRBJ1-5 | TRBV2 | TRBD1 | CASGTGNQPQHF | TGTGCCAGCGGGACAGGGAATCAGCCCCAGCATTTT
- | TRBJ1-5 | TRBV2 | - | CASRGRAGAVHQPQHF | TGTGCCAGCAGGGGGCGGGCGGGAGCAGTCCATCAGCCCCAGCATTTT
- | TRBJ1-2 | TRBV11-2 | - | CASSLVRSGKAGYTF | TGTGCCAGCAGCTTAGTTCGATCGGGGAAGGCGGGCTACACCTTC
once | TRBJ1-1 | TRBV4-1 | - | CASSQEDPLVRRRHTEAFF | TGCGCCAGCAGCCAAGAGGATCCACTAGTTAGGCGGCGGCACACTGAAGCTTTCTTT
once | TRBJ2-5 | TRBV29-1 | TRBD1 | CSADLGQQETQYF | TGCAGCGCCGACCTGGGACAGCAAGAGACCCAGTACTTC
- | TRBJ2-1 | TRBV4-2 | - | CASSQEGSLSSYNEQFF | TGTGCCAGCAGCCAAGAGGGTAGCCTGAGCTCCTACAATGAGCAGTTCTTC
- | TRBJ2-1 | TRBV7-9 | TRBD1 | CASSSLRTGPRGEQFF | TGTGCCAGCAGCTCCCTCCGGACAGGGCCGCGCGGTGAGCAGTTCTTC
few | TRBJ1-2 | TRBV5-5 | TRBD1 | CASSMAGTGIYGYTF | TGTGCCAGCAGCATGGCGGGGACAGGAATTTATGGCTACACCTTC
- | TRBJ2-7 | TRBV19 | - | CASSIGQGSYEQYF | TGTGCCAGTAGTATTGGGCAGGGGAGCTACGAGCAGTACTTC
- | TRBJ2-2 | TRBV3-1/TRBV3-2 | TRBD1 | CASSHTTGVTGELFF | TGTGCCAGCAGCCACACGACAGGGGTGACCGGGGAGCTGTTTTTT
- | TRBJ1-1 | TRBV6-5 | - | CASSYRGAGTEAFF | TGTGCCAGCAGTTACAGGGGAGCGGGGACTGAAGCTTTCTTT
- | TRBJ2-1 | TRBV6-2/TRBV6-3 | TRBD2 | CASSYPTSGGQSSYNEQFF | TGTGCCAGCAGTTACCCGACTAGCGGGGGGCAAAGCTCCTACAATGAGCAGTTCTTC
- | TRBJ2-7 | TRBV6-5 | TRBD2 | CASSLASGVYEQYF | TGTGCCAGCAGCCTTGCTAGCGGGGTGTACGAGCAGTACTTC
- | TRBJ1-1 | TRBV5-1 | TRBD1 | CASSLTGTGRETEAFF | TGCGCCAGCAGCTTGACTGGGACAGGGAGGGAGACTGAAGCTTTCTTT
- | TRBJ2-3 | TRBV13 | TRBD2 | CAAGAGGPDTQYF | TGTGCCGCCGGGGCGGGGGGGCCAGATACGCAGTATTTT